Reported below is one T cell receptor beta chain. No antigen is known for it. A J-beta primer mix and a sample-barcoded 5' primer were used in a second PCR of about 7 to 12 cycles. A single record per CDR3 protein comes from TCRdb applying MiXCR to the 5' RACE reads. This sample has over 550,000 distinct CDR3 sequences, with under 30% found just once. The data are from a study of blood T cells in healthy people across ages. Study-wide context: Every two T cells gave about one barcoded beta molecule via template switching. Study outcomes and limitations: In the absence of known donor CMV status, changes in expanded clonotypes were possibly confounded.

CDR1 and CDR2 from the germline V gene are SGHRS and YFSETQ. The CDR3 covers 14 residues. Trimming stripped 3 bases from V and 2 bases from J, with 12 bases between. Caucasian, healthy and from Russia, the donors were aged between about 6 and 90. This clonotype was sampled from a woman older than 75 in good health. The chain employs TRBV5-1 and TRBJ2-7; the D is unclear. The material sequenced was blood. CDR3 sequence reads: CASSSSSSAYEQYF. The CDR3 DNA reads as TGCGCCAGCAGCTCTTCTTCTTCAGCCTACGAGCAGTACTTC.